This T cell receptor (beta chain) was profiled in a study of tumor and adjacent non-tumor tissue in lung cancer. The library came from three nested PCR rounds adapted from ARM-PCR protocols. TCRdb re-called the multiplex PCR reads through MiXCR, storing one row per CDR3 protein. There are 200,000 or so distinct CDR3 sequences in the sample; 60% to 75% occur only once, and under 30% lies in the top ten. RNA was extracted from bulk tissue without any cell sorting. A word on this clonotype: One end of the junction fails to match germline, which may point to a read error.

The CDR3 is made up of 15 amino acids. Germline V gene sequence: CDR1 LGHNA, CDR2 YSLEER. Sequencing was carried out using lung tumor tissue. This chain connects TRBV4-3 to TRBJ2-7; TRBD1 agrees at 7 bases. The sequence was obtained from a man in his fifties or sixties with non-small cell lung cancer. CDR3 DNA: TGCGCCAGCGGCCAATCATCAGACAGGGCGTGCGAGCAGTACTTC. Translated, it gives CASGQSSDRACEQYF.